This paragraph covers one T cell receptor (beta chain) sequence. Its specific antigen is unknown. Base qualities are not at hand, and no much larger clone is one base apart. The CDR3 holds 15 amino acids from the cysteine to the phenylalanine. Of the read, only the CDR3 DNA is kept; its 45 bases are in frame from base 1. V and J are truncated by 2 bases and 7 bases respectively, leaving an intervening sequence of 18 bases. Via the germline V gene, CDR1 is MNHEY and CDR2 SVGAGI. This entry comes from a study of post-analysis software for immune sequencing data (dated by TCRdb to between 2014 and 2017). Broadly, across the study: The recorded disease courses included relapsing-remitting, secondary progressive and progressive-relapsing multiple sclerosis, and some patients had no subtype annotation. Patient repertoires were compared against around 10 previously published healthy control repertoires from donors aged 6 to 25 years. A subset of samples was prepared in parallel using single-end sample barcoding, then pooled and co-amplified after Illumina adapter ligation. The paper as a whole reports these results and caveats: Significantly higher frequencies in patients than in controls were found for about five TRBV segments, including TRBV5-6, TRBV5-1 and TRBV20-1. The multiple sclerosis patient group was slightly younger than the control group. Significantly lower normalized Chao1 diversity was found in multiple sclerosis patients than in controls, suggesting substantial peripheral T-cell clonal expansion. Direct clustering with F measure revealed strong co-clustering of samples prepared in the same batch, which led to a batch-effect correction.

Receptor libraries were prepared by PCR. Instrument used: Illumina HiSeq 2500. To reduce PCR and sequencing biases, unique molecular identifiers were built into the TCR beta cDNA libraries. Every 1 to 10 million input T cells yielded around 500,000 cDNA molecules, meaning each molecule approximated one T cell. The patient libraries were prepared and sequenced with the same protocol used for the earlier healthy control dataset. Within a given batch, samples were prepared together, multiplexed and sequenced on the same HiSeq lane. In the original analysis: Raw barcoded reads were processed with MIGEC, and single-read molecular identifier groups were discarded before consensus assembly and CDR3 extraction. VDJtools was used for post-analysis of the clonotype tables, with diversity normalized by down-sampling every dataset to the smallest sample size. Repertoire overlap clustering matched CDR3 amino acid but not nucleotide sequences to correct batch-related cross-sample contamination. In TCRdb, the public reads were trimmed at Q25 with fastp and aligned with MiXCR, with productive beta chains retained. Rows are combined by CDR3 protein, so each entry shows the most common genes and DNA. None of the V and J calls come from the authors' own analysis; TCRdb made them. The sample profile shows approximately 440,000 distinct CDR3 sequences; roughly 45% of them were found once. The ten largest clones represent about 12% of the sample.

To demonstrate the VDJtools post-analysis software, TCR beta repertoires were profiled from the peripheral blood of 13 young patients with multiple sclerosis. The multiple sclerosis patients were children and adolescents ranging in age from roughly 6 to 15 years. The origin of this receptor is a girl between 10 and 17 years old with multiple sclerosis. The chain is encoded by TRBV6-5 joined to TRBJ2-7; possibly the D gene is TRBD1, per 6 matching bases. Sample: blood. The CDR3 loop reads CASSYRTYRVGEQYF. In nucleotide form, the sequence is TGTGCCAGCAGTTACCGGACCTACAGGGTAGGGGAGCAGTACTTC.